Each of the 32 T cell receptor beta chains below was sequenced from the same sample in a study of OX40 agonist ivuxolimab in advanced cancers. The protocol was immunoSEQ multiplex PCR, while the TCRdb copy is restricted to in-frame clones and leaves out a portion. The sample lists roughly 50,000 clones, approximately 80% seen once, with roughly 4.2% in the top ten. The sample was CD4+ or CD8+ T cells sorted from blood, taken in a trial of the OX40 agonist ivuxolimab. These receptor sequences come from an adult with an advanced solid tumor such as melanoma, head and neck, liver or kidney cancer.

The chain joins TRBV5-4 to TRBJ2-1, with TRBD2 identical over 7 bases. Trimming cost V 0 bases and J 0 bases; bases outside gene matches: 0. Germline CDR1 reads SGHNT; CDR2 reads YYREEE (reference sequence). The CDR3 loop spans 15 amino acids. CDR3 coding DNA: TGTGCCAGCAGCTTGGGCGGGAGCTCCTACAATGAGCAGTTCTTC. This encodes CASSLGGSSYNEQFF.

V and J are TRBV7-2 and TRBJ1-2; TRBD1 is a possible D gene (6 bases). There are 15 residues in the CDR3. Per the germline V gene, CDR1 is SGHTA and CDR2 is FQGNSA. Between the trimmed V and J ends, which lost 1 base and 4 bases, there was a span of 13 bases. CDR3 protein: CASSLGGAVPYGYTF. As DNA, the CDR3 is TGTGCCAGCAGCTTAGGGGGGGCCGTACCCTATGGCTACACCTTC.

The rearrangement links TRBV15 to TRBJ1-1; possible D gene TRBD1, 6 bases. V lost 6 bases and J 0 bases, leaving 17 bases between the germline ends. Germline V gives CDR1 LNHNV, CDR2 YYDKDF (reference sequence). The length of the CDR3 is 16 residues. The DNA of the CDR3 is TGTGCCACCAGTCCCAGGACAGAAACCATGAACACTGAAGCTTTCTTT. It yields the protein CATSPRTETMNTEAFF.

J is TRBJ2-5 and V is TRBV7-9; 9 bases line up with TRBD1. Losses at the gene ends were 5 bases for V and 12 bases for J; bases not matched to a gene: 10. Germline CDR1 reads SEHNR; CDR2 reads FQNEAQ (reference sequence). The CDR3 is made up of 13 amino acids. CDR3 in amino acids: CASSQGGTGWKYF. The CDR3, as DNA: TGTGCCAGCAGCCAGGGGGGGACAGGGTGGAAGTACTTC.

The rearrangement uses TRBV10-1 and TRBJ2-2, with D hard to call. This CDR3 comprises 11 residues. Germline values: CDR1 WNHNN, CDR2 SYGVQD (reference sequence). V was cut by 6 bases and J by 3 bases, with 2 bases left in between. The CDR3 reads CASRYTGELFF. CDR3 DNA sequence: TGCGCCAGCAGGTACACCGGGGAGCTGTTTTTT.

The chain is built from TRBV7-2 and TRBJ1-2; perhaps TRBD1 as D (6 bases). Germline values: CDR1 SGHTA, CDR2 FQGNSA. This CDR3 contains 14 residues. Trimming took off 1 base at V and 8 bases at J, with 14 bases between the two ends. The CDR3 DNA sequence: TGTGCCAGCAGCTTAGTCCGGGCAGGGGTAGGCTACACCTTC. Translation gives CASSLVRAGVGYTF.

The J gene is TRBJ2-3, the V gene TRBV29-1, with D perhaps TRBD1 or TRBD2 (5 bases each). V gave up 8 bases and J gave up 3 bases, with 15 bases separating them. The CDR3 is 13 amino acids. The germline V gene has CDR1 SQVTM and CDR2 ANQGSEA. The DNA for the CDR3 is TGCAGCCTGGTGGGGGTGGGGACAGATACGCAGTATTTT. Amino acids: CSLVGVGTDTQYF.

V usage is TRBV2 and J usage is TRBJ1-1; 9 nucleotides agree with TRBD1. The CDR3 runs 14 residues. CDR1 is SNHLY and CDR2 is FYNNEI in the germline V gene. V was pared by 6 bases and J by 4 bases, with 6 bases of the junction left unmatched. CDR3 sequence (DNA): TGTGCCAGCAGCTACTTGACAGGGGGCACTGAAGCTTTCTTT. This gives the protein CASSYLTGGTEAFF.

This chain uses TRBV19 with TRBJ1-2; unclear D gene. CDR3 length: 12 amino acids. V gave up 9 bases and J gave up 4 bases, with 12 bases separating them. Germline V CDR1 and CDR2: LNHDA, SQIVND (reference sequence). CDR3 protein: CASQGPIYGYTF. As DNA, the CDR3 is TGTGCCAGCCAAGGGCCTATCTATGGCTACACCTTC.

There are a few counts of this clone. The chain uses TRBV19 and TRBJ1-6, with a tentative D call TRBD1 (6 bases). This CDR3 has 17 residues. Germline V lookup: CDR1 LNHDA, CDR2 SQIVND (reference sequence). Trimming removed 8 bases from V and 8 bases from J, with 25 bases in between. The CDR3 reads CASSGTGRDIEDSPLHF. The CDR3 nucleotides are TGTGCCAGTTCCGGAACGGGCAGGGACATTGAGGATTCACCCCTCCACTTT.

The chain is built from TRBV18 and TRBJ2-7, with 8 bases lining up with TRBD1. The CDR3 totals 15 residues. V shed 4 bases, J shed 3 bases, and the junction held 8 bases outside the gene matches. Germline CDR1 is KGHSH and CDR2 is LQKENI. This CDR3 reads CASSRGTGGDYEQYF. The DNA for the CDR3 is TGTGCCAGCTCACGCGGGACAGGCGGGGACTACGAGCAGTACTTC.

The chain couples TRBV19 to TRBJ2-5; D is perhaps TRBD1 (6 bases). The germline V gene has CDR1 LNHDA and CDR2 SQIVND (reference sequence). Between the trimmed V and J ends, which lost 5 bases and 2 bases, there was a span of 18 bases. The CDR3 runs to 16 residues. Here the CDR3 DNA reads TGTGCCAGTAGTCCCAACAGGGATCCCCTACAAGAGACCCAGTACTTC. This translates into CASSPNRDPLQETQYF.

This chain connects TRBV6-5 to TRBJ1-2; a weak D match, TRBD1 (6 bases). V was trimmed by 5 bases and J by 4 bases, leaving 11 bases between them. Germline values: CDR1 MNHEY, CDR2 SVGAGI. CDR3 length: 13 amino acids. The CDR3 DNA is TGTGCCAGCAGTCAGACAGGCCGCTATGGCTACACCTTC. This codes for CASSQTGRYGYTF.

This clone was picked up a small number of times. V usage is TRBV19 and J usage is TRBJ1-1, with D unresolved. Between the trimmed V and J ends, which lost 0 bases and 0 bases, there was a span of 5 bases. CDR3 size: 14 residues. Germline values: CDR1 LNHDA, CDR2 SQIVND (reference sequence). CDR3 loop: CASSIDSLNTEAFF. The CDR3 DNA is TGTGCCAGTAGTATAGATTCGTTGAACACTGAAGCTTTCTTT. Drawing the rest from reference TRBV19 and TRBJ1-1, the complete variable domain is DGGITQSPKYLFRKEGQNVTLSCEQNLNHDAMYWYRQDPGQGLRLIYYSQIVNDFQKGDIAEGYSVSREKKESFPLTVTSAQKNPTAFYLCASSIDSLNTEAFFGQGTRLTVV.

J is TRBJ1-2 and V is TRBV14; 7 bases align to TRBD1. With V trimmed by 4 bases and J by 14 bases, 16 bases remained unmatched. Germline assignment: CDR1 SGHDN and CDR2 FVKESK. CDR3 length: 14 residues. CDR3 loop: CASSPLDNTGADTF. CDR3 nucleotides: TGTGCCAGCAGCCCCTTAGACAATACAGGGGCTGATACCTTC.

This sequence joins TRBV18 and TRBJ2-5; D is unresolved. The germline CDR1 and CDR2 sequences are KGHSH and LQKENI. The ends were cut back, 4 bases at V and 4 bases at J, with 4 bases in the middle. The CDR3 sequence is 11 residues long. CDR3 nucleotides: TGTGCCAGCTCACAGGGAGAGACCCAGTACTTC. This gives the protein CASSQGETQYF.

V and J are TRBV28 and TRBJ1-5, with TRBD1 as a possible D gene (5 bases). In germline, CDR1 is MDHEN, CDR2 SYDVKM. This CDR3 region has 15 residues. Trimming removed 4 bases from V and 9 bases from J, with 19 bases in between. The CDR3 region has the DNA TGTGCCAGCAGTTCTTACCCGACCCGGCAGGGGCCCCAGCATTTT. Translation: CASSSYPTRQGPQHF.

The rearrangement joins TRBV6-5 to TRBJ1-2; D gene unclear. The V end was cut by 5 bases, the J end by 1 base, with 14 bases between. The CDR3 extends over 15 amino acids. CDR1 is MNHEY and CDR2 is SVGAGI in the germline V gene. The CDR3 sequence is CASSPRFTINYGYTF. The CDR3, as DNA: TGTGCCAGCAGTCCCCGGTTTACCATTAACTATGGCTACACCTTC.

The chain joins TRBV5-1 to TRBJ2-5; D may be TRBD1 (7 bases). Between the trimmed V and J ends, which lost 2 bases and 2 bases, there was a span of 10 bases. Germline V gene data show CDR1 as SGHRS and CDR2 as YFSETQ. The CDR3 is made up of 14 amino acids. The CDR3, as DNA: TGCGCCAGCAGCTTAGCAGGGGGGCAAGAGACCCAGTACTTC. Protein: CASSLAGGQETQYF.

V is TRBV7-8 and J is TRBJ1-1, with D unclear. The CDR3 is 19 residues long. Trimming shortened V by 0 bases and J by 1 base, and 21 bases separated the two germline ends. Per the germline V gene, CDR1 is SGHVS and CDR2 is FQNEAQ. DNA of the CDR3: TGTGCCAGCAGCTTAGCGCACCCATCCTTAATTGAGAAGAACACTGAAGCTTTCTTT. Translating gives CASSLAHPSLIEKNTEAFF.

The V call is TRBV19, the J call TRBJ1-1; D is ambiguous. Trimming removed 10 bases from V and 0 bases from J, with 12 bases in between. The CDR3 is 13 amino acids. Germline V gene data show CDR1 as LNHDA and CDR2 as SQIVND (reference sequence). As DNA, the CDR3 is TGTGCCACCTCGCCGTGGATGAACACTGAAGCTTTCTTT. Its protein product is CATSPWMNTEAFF.

The J gene is TRBJ2-7, the V gene TRBV5-4, with D unclear. This CDR3 has 14 residues. With 0 bases removed from V and 2 bases from J, the gap between germline ends came to 9 bases. Germline V gene data show CDR1 as SGHNT and CDR2 as YYREEE (reference sequence). The CDR3 sequence is CASSLEALPYEQYF. For the CDR3, the DNA is TGTGCCAGCAGCTTGGAAGCGCTACCCTACGAGCAGTACTTC.

This chain connects TRBV18 to TRBJ1-1; D unresolved. The germline CDR1 and CDR2 sequences are KGHSH and LQKENI. Trimming took off 9 bases at V and 2 bases at J, with 13 bases between the two ends. The CDR3 loop spans 13 amino acids. For the CDR3, the DNA is TGTGCCAGTAAACCATCACTTAACACTGAAGCTTTCTTT. Amino acids: CASKPSLNTEAFF.

The J gene is TRBJ2-1, the V gene TRBV11-2; D is possibly TRBD2 (6 bases). The CDR3 has 15 residues. V dropped 1 base and J dropped 3 bases, with 10 bases sitting between them. The germline CDR1 and CDR2 sequences are SGHAT and FQNNGV. The chain's CDR3 is CASSLGLANYNEQFF. DNA for the CDR3: TGTGCCAGCAGCTTAGGGCTAGCGAACTACAATGAGCAGTTCTTC.

This clone was counted once. This sample includes further DNA sequences coding for the same CDR3. V is TRBV7-2 and J is TRBJ2-1; 9 bases fit TRBD2. Germline CDR1 SGHTA, CDR2 FQGNSA. J lost 5 bases, V lost 1 base, and 6 bases had no gene match. CDR3 length: 16 amino acids. This CDR3 is CASSLGLAGGDNEQFF. The CDR3 bases are TGTGCCAGCAGCTTAGGGTTGGCGGGGGGGGACAATGAGCAGTTCTTC. Supplemented by reference TRBV7-2 and TRBJ2-1, the full variable domain reads GAGVSQSPSNKVTEKGKDVELRCDPISGHTALYWYRQSLGQGLEFLIYFQGNSAPDKSGLPSDRFSAERTGGSVSTLTIQRTQQEDSAVYLCASSLGLAGGDNEQFFGPGTRLTVL.

This chain links TRBV12-5 with TRBJ1-4; tentatively, D is TRBD1 (6 bases). Between the trimmed V and J ends, which lost 6 bases and 5 bases, there was a span of 16 bases. The CDR3 consists of 15 residues. The V gene's germline CDR1 is LGHNT and CDR2 FRNRAP. CDR3 region: CASGPGQLLNEKLFF. For the CDR3, the DNA is TGTGCTAGTGGCCCCGGACAGCTTTTGAATGAAAAACTGTTTTTT. Full variable domain (remainder filled in from reference TRBV12-5 and TRBJ1-4): DARVTQTPRHKVTEMGQEVTMRCQPILGHNTVFWYRQTMMQGLELLAYFRNRAPLDDSGMPKDRFSAEMPDATLATLKIQPSEPRDSAVYFCASGPGQLLNEKLFFGSGTQLSVL.

By sample fraction, this clone is medium-sized. This sequence joins TRBV6-1 and TRBJ1-2; 9 positions match TRBD1. V trimming: 1 base; J trimming: 5 bases; junction bases outside the gene matches: 2. CDR3 length: 14 residues. Germline values: CDR1 MNHNS, CDR2 SASEGT. CDR3 DNA sequence: TGTGCCAGCAGTGAAGGGGACAGGGCGTATGGCTACACCTTC. It translates to CASSEGDRAYGYTF.

This chain links TRBV5-5 with TRBJ2-3; 9 positions agree with TRBD2. CDR3 size: 15 residues. Germline trimming cut 3 bases from V and 4 bases from J; bases unmatched to any gene: 6. Per the germline V gene, CDR1 is SGHKS and CDR2 is YYEKEE (reference sequence). In DNA form, the CDR3 reads TGTGCCAGCAGCTGGATGAGCGGGGGGCCAGATACGCAGTATTTT. Residues: CASSWMSGGPDTQYF.

This chain uses TRBV28 with TRBJ1-2; D not certain. Germline V CDR1 and CDR2: MDHEN, SYDVKM. The CDR3 is 14 amino acids. Trimming cost V 7 bases and J 4 bases, with 16 bases left between them. CDR3 region: CASTPSIGIYGYTF. CDR3 coding DNA: TGTGCCAGCACTCCCTCAATCGGCATCTATGGCTACACCTTC.

This chain connects TRBV10-1 to TRBJ1-2; D gene uncertain. The germline V and J ends were trimmed by 3 bases and 4 bases, with 6 bases remaining between them. Per germline, CDR1 WNHNN and CDR2 SYGVQD (reference sequence). This CDR3 is built from 12 residues. In DNA, the CDR3 is TGCGCCAGCAGTGACAGTTCCTATGGCTACACCTTC. It encodes CASSDSSYGYTF.

The chain employs TRBV27 and TRBJ2-6; D not certain. V lost 6 bases, J lost 2 bases, and 8 bases lay in between. The length of the CDR3 is 14 residues. CDR1 and CDR2 from the germline V gene are MNHEY and SMNVEV (reference sequence). In nucleotides, the CDR3 is TGTGCCAGCAGCTGGGGAACTGGGGCCAACGTCCTGACTTTC. This translates into CASSWGTGANVLTF.

V usage is TRBV9 and J usage is TRBJ2-2; D is uncertain. Trimming removed 5 bases from V and 0 bases from J, with 5 bases in between. Germline CDR1 SGDLS, CDR2 YYNGEE. The CDR3 spans 13 residues. CDR3 loop: CASRGSNTGELFF. The CDR3 DNA is TGTGCCAGCAGAGGGTCGAACACCGGGGAGCTGTTTTTT.